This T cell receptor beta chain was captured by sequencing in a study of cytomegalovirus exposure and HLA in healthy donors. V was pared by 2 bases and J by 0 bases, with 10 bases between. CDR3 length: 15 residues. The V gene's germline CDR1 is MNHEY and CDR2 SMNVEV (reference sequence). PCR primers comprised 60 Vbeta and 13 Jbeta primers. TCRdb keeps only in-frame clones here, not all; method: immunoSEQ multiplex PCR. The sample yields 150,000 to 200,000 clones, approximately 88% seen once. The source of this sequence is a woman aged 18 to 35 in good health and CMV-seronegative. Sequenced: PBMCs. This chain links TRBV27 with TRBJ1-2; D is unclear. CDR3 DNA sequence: TGTGCCAGCAGTTTAACGGAGGGTGCTAACTATGGCTACACCTTC. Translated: CASSLTEGANYGYTF.